This T cell receptor beta chain was retrieved from a study of Ad26.COV2.S vaccination and SARS-CoV-2 variants. Turning to the study itself: Doses of Ad26.COV2.S were injected into muscle once or twice, 56 days apart. General study results and limits: Breadth, reportedly substantial, characterized the spike-specific CD8+ and CD4+ T cell responses after vaccination.

Treatment described: around 19 received Ad26.COV2.S at low or high dose, single or two shots; roughly five received placebo; per-sample allocation not given. Samples analyzed were those drawn on day 63 after the first vaccine or placebo injection. An Ad26 vector that expressed Wuhan-strain SARS-CoV-2 spike constituted the vaccine. Concerning this clone: Its antigen is currently unknown.

This CDR3 has 13 residues. J was trimmed by 3 bases and V by 6 bases; bases with no gene match: 5. The germline gives CDR1 SQVTM, CDR2 ANQGSEA. Measured with immunoSEQ multiplex PCR; TCRdb has only the in-frame clones, and not every one. The data hold a few hundred thousand clones, with around 87% observed a single time. V is TRBV29-1 and J is TRBJ1-2, with TRBD1 matching 9 bases. The TCR sequence derives from a person aged 18-65 years who received the Ad26.COV2.S COVID-19 vaccine or a placebo. This specimen consisted of peripheral blood, obtained in a trial of Ad26.COV2.S vaccine versus placebo. CDR3 residues: CSVLRDRDYGYTF. The DNA of the CDR3 is TGCAGCGTCCTCCGGGACAGGGACTATGGCTACACCTTC.